This T cell receptor beta chain was documented in a study of blood T cell repertoires in COVID-19. Authors' processing steps: Reference gene primer amplification yielded estimated nucleated cell counts. The repertoire was sequenced with immunoSEQ multiplex PCR; TCRdb's copy has only in-frame clones and lacks some. V, J and clone size derive from that table, while D and trimming were established from the DNA sequence. The table lists approximately 240,000 clones, around four fifths of them singletons. The CDR3 extends over 14 amino acids. V was clipped by 0 bases and J by 6 bases, with 11 bases between them. Germline loops: CDR1 LGHNA, CDR2 YNFKEQ. This clone was picked up a small number of times.

This receptor was obtained from a woman aged 55-70 years who had recovered from COVID-19. The sample was peripheral blood. The chain links TRBV4-2 to TRBJ1-1; tentatively, D is TRBD1 (6 bases). Written as DNA, the CDR3 is TGTGCCAGCAGCCAAGACCGAGGGGGACCTGAAGCTTTCTTT. It codes for CASSQDRGGPEAFF.